The 4 T cell receptor beta chains given below trace back to one sample, sequenced in a study of CD8 T cells in Susac syndrome. When the RNA was reverse transcribed, random hexamers were used with an input of about 0.45 to 1 ug. TCRdb re-derived calls from the immunoSEQ multiplex PCR reads in MiXCR, one entry per CDR3 protein. The repertoire holds about 300,000 distinct CDR3 sequences, with about 90% as singletons. Sequenced input: CD4+ T cells from PBMCs. The receptors were gathered from a human donor with multiple sclerosis.

The chain is built from TRBV4-3 and TRBJ2-7; 10 bases match TRBD1. In germline, CDR1 is LGHNA, CDR2 YSLEER. Unmatched junction bases numbered 2, after V lost 0 bases and J lost 3 bases. The CDR3 length is 15 residues. The chain's CDR3 is CASSQDGQGVYEQYF. The CDR3 bases are TGCGCCAGCAGCCAAGATGGACAGGGGGTCTACGAGCAGTACTTC.

The chain joins TRBV3-1 to TRBJ1-1; TRBD1 is a possible D gene (5 bases). CDR3 length: 14 residues. CDR1 and CDR2 (germline): LGHDT, YNNKEL (reference sequence). V lost 4 bases to trimming and J lost 4 bases, with 13 bases between them. CDR3 sequence reads: CASSPLRGITEAFF. The DNA for the CDR3 is TGTGCCAGCAGCCCCCTTCGGGGGATCACTGAAGCTTTCTTT.

This chain uses TRBV6-5 with TRBJ2-1, with 12 positions matching TRBD2. Trimming removed 6 bases from V and 7 bases from J; junction bases left unmatched: 7. CDR3 size: 15 residues. Germline V gives CDR1 MNHEY, CDR2 SVGAGI. The CDR3 nucleotides read TGTGCCAGCAGGCGACTAGCGGGAGTGGGAAATGAGCAGTTCTTC. The encoded protein is CASRRLAGVGNEQFF.

The chain links TRBV29-1 to TRBJ1-5, with D unresolved. With 7 bases removed from V and 5 bases from J, the gap between germline ends came to 12 bases. The CDR3 has 12 amino acids. Germline V lookup: CDR1 SQVTM, CDR2 ANQGSEA. The CDR3 spells CSAGHQDQPQHF. DNA for the CDR3: TGCAGCGCCGGGCATCAGGATCAGCCCCAGCATTTT. The full variable domain, rest sourced from reference TRBV29-1 and TRBJ1-5, is SAVISQKPSRDICQRGTSLTIQCQVDSQVTMMFWYRQQPGQSLTLIATANQGSEATYESGFVIDKFPISRPNLTFSTLTVSNMSPEDSSIYLCSAGHQDQPQHFGDGTRLSIL.